This entry lists 3 T cell receptor beta chains sequenced from one sample in a study of response to subunit inactivated influenza vaccine (dated by TCRdb to the late 2010s). Receptor libraries were prepared by RT-PCR. Sequencing used an Illumina HiSeq 2500. TCRdb reprocessing: public reads trimmed at Q25 with fastp, clones called with MiXCR, in-frame beta chains kept. Each entry merges the rows of one CDR3 protein and shows their most common DNA and genes. Present in this sample are around 650,000 distinct CDR3 sequences, approximately 14% of which were seen just once. The top ten constitute around 10% of the sample. This specimen consisted of PBMCs from blood, obtained approximately 12 days after vaccination. These receptors came from a man in his fifties or sixties who received an inactivated influenza vaccine. Donor details come from another sample of the same person, matched by shared clones.

J is TRBJ2-5 and V is TRBV12-3 or TRBV12-4; TRBD2 agrees at 11 bases. V gave up 5 bases and J gave up 3 bases; unmatched junction bases: 8. The CDR3 consists of 16 residues. CDR3 amino acids: CASSEPSGRTKETQYF. CDR3 DNA sequence: TGTGCCAGCAGTGAACCTAGCGGGAGGACCAAAGAGACCCAGTACTTC.

This clonotype was observed a handful of times. V is TRBV28 and J is TRBJ2-7, with 8 bases aligning to TRBD2. CDR3 size: 15 residues. Per the germline V gene, CDR1 is MDHEN and CDR2 is SYDVKM. V lost 6 bases to trimming and J lost 2 bases; unmatched junction nucleotides: 9. In DNA, the CDR3 is TGTGCCAGCAGCTCGCCCGCGGGAGGCCCCTACGAGCAGTACTTC. This sequence encodes CASSSPAGGPYEQYF. Full variable domain (rest looked up from reference TRBV28 and TRBJ2-7): DVKVTQSSRYLVKRTGEKVFLECVQDMDHENMFWYRQDPGLGLRLIYFSYDVKMKEKGDIPEGYSVSREKKERFSLILESASTNQTSMYLCASSSPAGGPYEQYFGPGTRLTVT.

This clonotype turned up a few times. V gene TRBV6-1 combines with J gene TRBJ2-7; D is perhaps TRBD2 (5 bases). Trimming took 7 bases from V and 5 from J, leaving 18 bases between them. The germline gives CDR1 MNHNS, CDR2 SASEGT. The CDR3 consists of 14 residues. CDR3 nucleotide sequence: TGTGCCAGCACCAAGGGCGGGCAGAACCACGAGCAGTACTTC. Residues: CASTKGGQNHEQYF.